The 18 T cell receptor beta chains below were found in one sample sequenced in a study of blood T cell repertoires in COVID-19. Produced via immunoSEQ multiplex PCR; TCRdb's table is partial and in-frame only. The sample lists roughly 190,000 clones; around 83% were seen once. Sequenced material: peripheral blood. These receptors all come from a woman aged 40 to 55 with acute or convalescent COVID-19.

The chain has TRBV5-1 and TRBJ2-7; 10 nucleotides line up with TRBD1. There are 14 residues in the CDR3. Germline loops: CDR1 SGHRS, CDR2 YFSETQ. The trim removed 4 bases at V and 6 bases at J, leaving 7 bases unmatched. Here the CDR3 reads CASSPRQGASEQYF. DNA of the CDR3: TGCGCCAGCAGCCCTCGACAGGGGGCGTCCGAGCAGTACTTC.

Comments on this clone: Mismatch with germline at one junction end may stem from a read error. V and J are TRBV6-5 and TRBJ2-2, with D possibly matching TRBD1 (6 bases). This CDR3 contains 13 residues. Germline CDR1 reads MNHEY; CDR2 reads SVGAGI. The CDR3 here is CLLPQGPVGELFF. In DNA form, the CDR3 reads TGCCTATTGCCACAGGGCCCAGTCGGGGAGCTGTTTTTT.

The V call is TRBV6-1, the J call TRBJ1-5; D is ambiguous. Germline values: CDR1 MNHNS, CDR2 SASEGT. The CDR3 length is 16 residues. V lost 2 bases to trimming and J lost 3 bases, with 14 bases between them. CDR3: CASSERARTTNQPQHF. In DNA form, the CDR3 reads TGTGCCAGCAGTGAACGGGCCAGGACTACCAATCAGCCCCAGCATTTT.

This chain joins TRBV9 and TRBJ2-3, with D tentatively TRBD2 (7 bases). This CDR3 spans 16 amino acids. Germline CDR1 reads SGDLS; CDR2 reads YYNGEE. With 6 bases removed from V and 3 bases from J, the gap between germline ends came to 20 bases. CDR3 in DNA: TGTGCCAGCACCTTGACCGGGGGGCCTAATACAGATACGCAGTATTTT. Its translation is CASTLTGGPNTDTQYF. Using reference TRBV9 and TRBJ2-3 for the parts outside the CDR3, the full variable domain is DSGVTQTPKHLITATGQRVTLRCSPRSGDLSVYWYQQSLDQGLQFLIQYYNGEERAKGNILERFSAQQFPDLHSELNLSSLELGDSALYFCASTLTGGPNTDTQYFGPGTRLTVL.

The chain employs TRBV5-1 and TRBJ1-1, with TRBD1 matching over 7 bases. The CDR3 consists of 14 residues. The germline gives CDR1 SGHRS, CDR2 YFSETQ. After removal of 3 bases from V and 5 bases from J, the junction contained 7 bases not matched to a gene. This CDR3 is CASSWQGGKTEAFF. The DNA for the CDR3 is TGCGCCAGCAGCTGGCAGGGGGGAAAAACTGAAGCTTTCTTT.

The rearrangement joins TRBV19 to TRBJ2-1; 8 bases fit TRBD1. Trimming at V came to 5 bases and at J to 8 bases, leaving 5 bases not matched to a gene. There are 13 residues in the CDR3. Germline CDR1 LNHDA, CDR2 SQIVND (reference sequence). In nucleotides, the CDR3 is TGTGCCAGTAGTGTTGACAGGGGCTATGAGCAGTTCTTC. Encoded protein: CASSVDRGYEQFF.

CDR3 bases: TGTGCCCGTACCGGGACAGCGAACACTGAAGCTTTCTTT. Translating gives CARTGTANTEAFF. The V and J genes are TRBV30 and TRBJ1-1; 7 nucleotides align to TRBD1. CDR3 size: 13 residues. V lost 8 bases, J lost 1 base, and 7 bases stayed unmatched. Germline CDR1 is GTSNPN and CDR2 is SVGIG (reference sequence).

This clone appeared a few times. The CDR3 DNA reads as TGTGCCAGTAGATCAAATGAGGGCTATCAGCCCCAGCATTTT. Its protein product is CASRSNEGYQPQHF. V and J are TRBV19 and TRBJ1-5; unclear D gene. The length of the CDR3 is 14 residues. Germline CDR1 is LNHDA and CDR2 is SQIVND (reference sequence). Deletions cut 6 bases from V and 5 bases from J, with 14 bases between.

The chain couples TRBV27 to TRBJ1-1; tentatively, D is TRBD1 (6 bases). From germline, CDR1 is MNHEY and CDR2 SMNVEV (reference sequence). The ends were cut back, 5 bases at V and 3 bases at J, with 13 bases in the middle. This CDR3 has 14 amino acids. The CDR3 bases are TGTGCCAGCAGTCTCCAGGGGAGCTACACTGAAGCTTTCTTT. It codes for CASSLQGSYTEAFF.

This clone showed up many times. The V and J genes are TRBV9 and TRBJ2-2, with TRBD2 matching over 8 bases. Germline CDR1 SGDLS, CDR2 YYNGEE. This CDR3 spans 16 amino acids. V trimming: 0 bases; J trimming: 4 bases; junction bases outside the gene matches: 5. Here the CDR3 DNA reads TGTGCCAGCAGCGTAGAGGGCCTAGCGGGCACCGGGGAGCTGTTTTTT. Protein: CASSVEGLAGTGELFF.

DNA of the CDR3: TGTGCCATCAGTAGACAGGGCCAAGAGACCCAGTACTTC. This sequence encodes CAISRQGQETQYF. The V and J genes are TRBV10-3 and TRBJ2-5; 7 nucleotides agree with TRBD1. CDR3 length: 13 residues. After removal of 5 bases from V and 1 base from J, the junction contained 1 base not matched to a gene. From germline, CDR1 is ENHRY and CDR2 SYGVKD.

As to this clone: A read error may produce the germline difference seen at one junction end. The DNA for the CDR3 is TGTGCCTCAACGAGTTCGGTCGACAGGGCGTGGAACACCGAGGAGCTGTTTTTT. It codes for CASTSSVDRAWNTEELFF. V is TRBV30 and J is TRBJ2-2; 7 bases align to TRBD1. CDR3 length: 18 amino acids. Germline CDR1 and CDR2: GTSNPN and SVGIG (reference sequence).

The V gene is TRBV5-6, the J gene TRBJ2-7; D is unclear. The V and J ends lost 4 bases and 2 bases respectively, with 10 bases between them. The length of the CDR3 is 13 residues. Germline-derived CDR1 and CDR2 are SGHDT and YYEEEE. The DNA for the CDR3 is TGTGCCAGCAGCATACAGATAACCTACGAGCAGTACTTC. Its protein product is CASSIQITYEQYF.

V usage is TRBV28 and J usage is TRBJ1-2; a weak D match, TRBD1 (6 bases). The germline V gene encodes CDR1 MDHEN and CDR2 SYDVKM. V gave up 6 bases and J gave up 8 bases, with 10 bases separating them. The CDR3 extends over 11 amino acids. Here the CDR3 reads CASSRRGGYTF. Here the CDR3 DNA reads TGTGCCAGCAGCCGCAGGGGAGGCTACACCTTC.

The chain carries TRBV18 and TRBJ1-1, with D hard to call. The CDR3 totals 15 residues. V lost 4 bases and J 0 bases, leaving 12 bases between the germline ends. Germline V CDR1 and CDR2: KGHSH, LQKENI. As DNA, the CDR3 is TGTGCCAGCTCACAAACAGCATACTTGAACACTGAAGCTTTCTTT. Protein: CASSQTAYLNTEAFF. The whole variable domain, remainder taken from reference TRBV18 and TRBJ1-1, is NAGVMQNPRHLVRRRGQEARLRCSPMKGHSHVYWYRQLPEEGLKFMVYLQKENIIDESGMPKERFSAEFPKEGPSILRIQQVVRGDSAAYFCASSQTAYLNTEAFFGQGTRLTVV.

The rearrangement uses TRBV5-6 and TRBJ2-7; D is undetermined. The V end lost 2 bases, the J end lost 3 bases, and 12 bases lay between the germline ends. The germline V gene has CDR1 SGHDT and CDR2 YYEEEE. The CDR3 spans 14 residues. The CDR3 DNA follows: TGTGCCAGCAGCTTTATTGCAGTCGACTACGAGCAGTACTTC. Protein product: CASSFIAVDYEQYF.

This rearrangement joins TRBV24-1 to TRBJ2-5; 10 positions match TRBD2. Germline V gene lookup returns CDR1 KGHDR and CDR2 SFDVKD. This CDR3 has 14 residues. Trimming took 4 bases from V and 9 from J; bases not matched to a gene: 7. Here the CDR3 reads CATSESSGRRPQYF. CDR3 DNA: TGTGCCACCAGTGAATCTAGCGGGAGAAGGCCCCAGTACTTC.

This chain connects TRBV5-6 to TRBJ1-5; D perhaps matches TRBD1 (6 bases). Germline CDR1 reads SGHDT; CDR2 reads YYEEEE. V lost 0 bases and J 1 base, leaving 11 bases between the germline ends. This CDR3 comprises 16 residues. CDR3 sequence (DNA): TGTGCCAGCAGCTTGGGCCTTCAGGGGAGCAATCAGCCCCAGCATTTT. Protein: CASSLGLQGSNQPQHF.